Only a few counts were recorded for the clone carrying this TCR beta chain. Before being chosen for sequencing, patients had shown CD8+CD57+ cell expansion by flow cytometry. These data come from a study of CD8+CD57+ T cells in acquired aplastic anemia. Background on the study: Mean yield of DNA from sorted CD4+ and CD8+ cells was roughly 3.2 ug.

Genomic DNA acted as the template from which TCR beta VDJ combination and CDR3 sequence profiling were carried out. TCRdb re-called the reads through MiXCR, storing one row per CDR3 protein. The sample lists more than 150,000 distinct CDR3 sequences; 48% were seen once. The CDR3 has 14 residues. The germline V gene has CDR1 MNHEY and CDR2 SMNVEV (reference sequence). V shed 1 base and J shed 3 bases, with 9 bases lying between them. V is TRBV27 and J is TRBJ1-2; D remains ambiguous. This TCR came from a human donor with aplastic anemia. Sequenced input: sorted CD4+, CD8+, or CD8+CD57+ T cells (not recorded which) from PBMCs. The CDR3 DNA reads TGTGCCAGCAGTTTATTGTCAGGCGACTATGGCTACACCTTC. It encodes CASSLLSGDYGYTF.